The 6 T cell receptor beta chains below all came from one sample that was sequenced in a study of blood T cell repertoires in COVID-19. The data were produced by immunoSEQ multiplex PCR, yet TCRdb's version contains in-frame clones alone and is incomplete. The sample holds about 430,000 clones, 85% to 90% seen once. What was sequenced was PBMCs or T cells enriched from blood (not recorded which). These receptors were taken from a woman under 40 with acute COVID-19.

CDR3 nucleotides: TGTGCCAGCACCGCGGGGACTAGCGGGGGGGCGGGGCAGTTCTTC. It is translated as CASTAGTSGGAGQFF. This chain links TRBV7-8 with TRBJ2-1, with 16 bases matching TRBD2. V was pared by 7 bases and J by 12 bases, with 9 bases of the junction left unmatched. This CDR3 has 15 residues. In germline, CDR1 is SGHVS, CDR2 FQNEAQ.

Written as DNA, the CDR3 is TGTGCCATCTCAGGGAACGACGGTAGGATCGATGAGCAGTTCTTC. Translating it yields CAISGNDGRIDEQFF. This chain connects TRBV10-3 to TRBJ2-1; possible D gene TRBD1, 5 bases. The CDR3 totals 15 residues. Deletions cut 8 bases from V and 8 bases from J, with 22 bases between. Per the germline V gene, CDR1 is ENHRY and CDR2 is SYGVKD.

The chain links TRBV24-1 to TRBJ1-1; TRBD1 aligns across 9 bases. Germline trimming cut 2 bases from V and 11 bases from J; bases unmatched to any gene: 11. This CDR3 contains 15 residues. Germline loops: CDR1 KGHDR, CDR2 SFDVKD. This CDR3 reads CATSDSGQGYMGAFF. The CDR3, as DNA: TGTGCCACCAGTGATTCGGGACAGGGCTATATGGGGGCTTTCTTT.

This clone showed up just once. The chain carries TRBV11-2 and TRBJ2-1, with 7 bases matching TRBD2. Per germline, CDR1 SGHAT and CDR2 FQNNGV. This CDR3 spans 16 amino acids. With V trimmed by 2 bases and J by 4 bases, 8 bases remained unmatched. In DNA, the CDR3 is TGTGCCAGCAGCTTATTCCGGGGGGAAGGGTACAATGAGCAGTTCTTC. Its protein product is CASSLFRGEGYNEQFF.

J is TRBJ1-6 and V is TRBV15; 10 bases are a match to TRBD1. Looked up from germline, CDR1 is LNHNV and CDR2 is YYDKDF (reference sequence). The J segment lost 14 bases and the V segment lost 1 base, leaving 8 bases of the junction unmatched. The CDR3 consists of 15 residues. The CDR3: CATSRAGQGDRALHF. DNA of the CDR3: TGTGCCACCAGCAGAGCTGGACAGGGGGATAGAGCCCTCCACTTT.

The chain uses TRBV24-1 and TRBJ1-1, with TRBD1 matching over 9 bases. The CDR3 is 17 residues long. Germline loops: CDR1 KGHDR, CDR2 SFDVKD. V lost 2 bases to trimming and J lost 9 bases; unmatched junction nucleotides: 15. The chain's CDR3 is CATSDSGLKGTGRKAFF. As DNA, the CDR3 is TGTGCCACCAGTGATTCGGGCTTGAAGGGGACAGGGAGGAAAGCTTTCTTT.